The source of this TCR beta chain is a study of beta chain features in type 1 diabetes. The entirety of the isolated RNA underwent reverse transcription, so expressed TCRB transcripts were sequenced. Produced via immunoSEQ multiplex PCR; TCRdb's table is partial and in-frame only. The sample comprises 600,000 or so clones, around 12% of which are singletons, and 0.095% to 0.15% rests with the top ten. This clone was seen a few times. The antigen is not known. One heparinised blood draw, averaging about 100 mL, came from each donor. Sorting produced populations that all topped 95% purity. Study results and limitations: Moderate yet significant TCRB CDR3 shortening was seen in Type 1 diabetes patients in all four CD4+ subsets.

This sequence originates from a man aged 25 to 40 with type 1 diabetes. The sequenced sample consisted of naive CD4+ T cells from blood.

The CDR3 DNA is TGCGCCAGCAGCCAGGAGGGGCTACGCTCCTATAATTCACCCCTCCACTTT. Translated: CASSQEGLRSYNSPLHF. This chain uses TRBV5-1 with TRBJ1-6, with a tentative D call TRBD1 (5 bases). Trimming stripped 4 bases from V and 0 bases from J, with 14 bases between. The CDR3 loop spans 17 amino acids. Germline lookup yields CDR1 SGHRS and CDR2 YFSETQ.